A selection of T cell receptor beta chains follows, all from one sample in a study of T cells in Graves' hyperthyroidism and ophthalmopathy. TCRdb reprocessed the multiplex PCR reads via MiXCR and lists one record per CDR3 protein. This sample carries about 370,000 distinct CDR3 sequences, 13% to 15% of them seen once, and the ten largest clones take approximately 19%. Sequencing used blood. Source of these receptors: a woman aged 60-75 years with Graves' ophthalmopathy. CDR3s include the opening cysteine and the closing phenylalanine or tryptophan. The D gene is left open where the match is weak. Expanded clones are given a class, and other clones once, few, many or no size at all.

J: TRBJ2-1; V: TRBV12-3/TRBV12-4; D: -; size: few; DNA: TGTGCCAGCAGTTTGCAGTTTGGGCGCAGCTCCTACAATGAGCAGTTCTTC; CDR3: CASSLQFGRSSYNEQFF
J: TRBJ1-1; V: TRBV18; D: -; size: many; DNA: TGTGCCAGCTCACCCCGGGATGGTAACACTGAAGCTTTCTTT; CDR3: CASSPRDGNTEAFF
J: TRBJ2-7; V: TRBV7-2; D: TRBD2; size: many; DNA: TGTGCCAGCAGCTTAGCGCGGGGACTAGCGGGAGGATCCTACGAGCAGTACTTC; CDR3: CASSLARGLAGGSYEQYF
J: TRBJ1-1; V: TRBV18; D: -; size: many; DNA: TGTGCCAGCTCACCAGTCGGTGGGAGCGACACTGAAGCTTTCTTT; CDR3: CASSPVGGSDTEAFF
J: TRBJ2-3; V: TRBV28; D: -; size: many; DNA: TGTGCCAGCATTCAAGGGGGTAGCGTCACAGATACGCAGTATTTT; CDR3: CASIQGGSVTDTQYF
J: TRBJ1-3; V: TRBV5-6; D: -; size: -; DNA: TGTGCCAGCAGCAAACAGGAGCTCGGAAACACCATATATTTT; CDR3: CASSKQELGNTIYF
J: TRBJ2-3; V: TRBV12-3/TRBV12-4; D: -; size: many; DNA: TGTGCCAGCAGTGTGAGGGGGGTTAGCACAGATACGCAGTATTTT; CDR3: CASSVRGVSTDTQYF
J: TRBJ2-3; V: TRBV7-3; D: TRBD2; size: many; DNA: TGTGCCAGCAGCTCAAGCGGGAGTATGGGGACAGATACGCAGTATTTT; CDR3: CASSSSGSMGTDTQYF
J: TRBJ2-1; V: TRBV20-1; D: TRBD2; size: -; DNA: TGCAGTGCTAGAGACCCCGGACTAGCGGGAAGGTGGAATGAGCAGTTCTTC; CDR3: CSARDPGLAGRWNEQFF
J: TRBJ2-6; V: TRBV5-1; D: -; size: few; DNA: TGCGCCAGCAGCTTGGCTCTGGACTCTGGGGCCAACGTCCTGACTTTC; CDR3: CASSLALDSGANVLTF
J: TRBJ1-2; V: TRBV28; D: -; size: many; DNA: TGTGCCAGCAGTTTAAGGGCGGGGGTCAGCTACACCTTC; CDR3: CASSLRAGVSYTF
J: TRBJ2-7; V: TRBV28; D: -; size: many; DNA: -; CDR3: CASSTSGGPVYEQYF
J: TRBJ1-3; V: TRBV28; D: TRBD1; size: -; DNA: TGTGCCAGCAGTTTCAACAGGGGGCGGAACACCTTATATTTT; CDR3: CASSFNRGRNTLYF
J: TRBJ2-6; V: TRBV6-1; D: TRBD1; size: -; DNA: TGTGCCAGCAGTCCCTGGGGACAGACAGACTCTGGGGCCAACGTCCTGACTTTC; CDR3: CASSPWGQTDSGANVLTF
J: TRBJ2-5; V: TRBV28; D: TRBD2; size: many; DNA: TGTGCCAGCAGCCCTCGGACTAGCGGGCAAGAGACCCAGTACTTC; CDR3: CASSPRTSGQETQYF
J: TRBJ2-1; V: TRBV3-1; D: -; size: many; DNA: TGTGCCAGCAGCCAGTACCCGGGACCCTCCTACAATGAGCAGTTCTTC; CDR3: CASSQYPGPSYNEQFF
J: TRBJ2-5; V: TRBV13; D: -; size: many; DNA: TGTGCCAGCAGGGAAGAAGGGGGGCAAGAGACCCAGTACTTC; CDR3: CASREEGGQETQYF
J: TRBJ2-1; V: TRBV3-1; D: TRBD2; size: many; DNA: TGTGCCAGCAGCCCCTCCGGGGGGCGGGAGGGCCGGAGATCCTACAATGAGCAGTTCTTC; CDR3: CASSPSGGREGRRSYNEQFF
J: TRBJ2-3; V: TRBV7-9; D: -; size: many; DNA: TGTGCCAGCAGCCGACGACTAGATACAGATACGCAGTATTTT; CDR3: CASSRRLDTDTQYF
J: TRBJ2-1; V: TRBV24-1; D: TRBD2; size: -; DNA: TGTGCCACCAGTGCCCCGGGGGGATCAGTTAATGAGCAGTTCTTC; CDR3: CATSAPGGSVNEQFF
J: TRBJ2-1; V: TRBV6-2/TRBV6-3; D: TRBD2; size: few; DNA: TGTGCCAGCAGTTTCCCTGTTTTAACTAGCGGGAGGGCCTATGAGCAGTTCTTC; CDR3: CASSFPVLTSGRAYEQFF
J: TRBJ2-1; V: TRBV19; D: TRBD2; size: many; DNA: TGTGCCAGTAGTTCACCGGGACTAGCGGGAGAGAATGAGCAGTTCTTC; CDR3: CASSSPGLAGENEQFF
J: TRBJ2-7; V: TRBV14; D: -; size: -; DNA: TGTGCCAGCAGTCAGACGGACGCTTTGTTTCGGGATGCAGGCTCCTACGAGCAGTACTTC; CDR3: CASSQTDALFRDAGSYEQYF
J: TRBJ2-2; V: TRBV27; D: -; size: many; DNA: TGTGCCAGCAGACGGCAGGGTGGGAGCGGGGAGCTGTTTTTT; CDR3: CASRRQGGSGELFF
J: TRBJ2-1; V: TRBV7-9; D: TRBD1; size: many; DNA: TGTGCCAGCAGCCCGGGACAGGGGTACAATGAGCAGTTCTTC; CDR3: CASSPGQGYNEQFF
J: TRBJ2-7; V: TRBV4-1; D: TRBD2; size: many; DNA: TGCGCCAGCAGCCAAGGTCCTAGCGGGAGGGCCTACGAGCAGTACTTC; CDR3: CASSQGPSGRAYEQYF
J: TRBJ2-7; V: TRBV2; D: -; size: many; DNA: TGTGCCAGCAGTGGGGACCAAACCTACGAGCAGTACTTC; CDR3: CASSGDQTYEQYF
J: TRBJ2-7; V: TRBV2; D: TRBD2; size: many; DNA: TGTGCCAGCAGAGAACTAGCGGTTAGCTCCTACGAGCAGTACTTC; CDR3: CASRELAVSSYEQYF
J: TRBJ1-6; V: TRBV5-6; D: -; size: -; DNA: TGTGCCAGCAGCGAGACAGGAGCACCTCTCCACTTT; CDR3: CASSETGAPLHF
J: TRBJ1-1; V: TRBV18; D: -; size: many; DNA: TGTGCCAGCTCACCACCGACGGGGGGGATTGTTGAAGCTTTCTTT; CDR3: CASSPPTGGIVEAFF
J: TRBJ2-2; V: TRBV5-1; D: -; size: many; DNA: TGCGCCAGCAGCTTAGGAGGTGGTACCGGGGAGCTGTTTTTT; CDR3: CASSLGGGTGELFF
J: TRBJ2-1; V: TRBV7-9; D: TRBD2; size: many; DNA: TGTGCCAGCAGCCCGACTAGCGGGCCTTACAATGAGCAGTTCTTC; CDR3: CASSPTSGPYNEQFF
J: TRBJ2-3; V: TRBV19; D: -; size: many; DNA: TGTGCCAGCAGTTTCCAGGGCGCAGATACGCAGTATTTT; CDR3: CASSFQGADTQYF
J: TRBJ2-5; V: TRBV9; D: -; size: -; DNA: TGTGCCAGCAGCGTAGGAGGGGGTGCAGAGACCCAGTACTTC; CDR3: CASSVGGGAETQYF
J: TRBJ2-7; V: TRBV20-1; D: -; size: -; DNA: TGCAGTGCTCAAAAGCGGACCTACGAGCAGTACTTC; CDR3: CSAQKRTYEQYF
J: TRBJ2-7; V: TRBV20-1; D: -; size: many; DNA: TGCAGTGCTAGGCTCCCGGCAGGACCCCCTGGCGAGCAGTACTTC; CDR3: CSARLPAGPPGEQYF
J: TRBJ1-5; V: TRBV20-1; D: -; size: many; DNA: TGCAGTGCTACTGAACCCGAGGGGAAGATGAATCAGCCCCAGCATTTT; CDR3: CSATEPEGKMNQPQHF
J: TRBJ2-7; V: TRBV28; D: TRBD2; size: many; DNA: TGTGCCAGCAGTTCGGGATCTAGCGGGAGTTACGAGCAGTACTTC; CDR3: CASSSGSSGSYEQYF
J: TRBJ2-1; V: TRBV3-1; D: -; size: many; DNA: TGTGCCAGCAGCCAAGAGGCGGATAGAGTTAGTGAGCAGTTCTTC; CDR3: CASSQEADRVSEQFF
J: TRBJ2-7; V: TRBV27; D: TRBD1; size: -; DNA: TGTGCCAGCAGGGAGGGACAGGGGGTCTTTTACGAGCAGTACTTC; CDR3: CASREGQGVFYEQYF
J: TRBJ1-3; V: TRBV20-1; D: TRBD1; size: few; DNA: TGCAGTGCTGAGGGACAGGGGGCATATTTTGGCGGAAACACCATATATTTT; CDR3: CSAEGQGAYFGGNTIYF
J: TRBJ1-5; V: TRBV20-1; D: -; size: few; DNA: TGCAGTGCTAGCCTAGCTAATAGCAATCAGCCCCAGCATTTT; CDR3: CSASLANSNQPQHF
J: TRBJ2-5; V: TRBV2; D: -; size: many; DNA: TGTGCCACTTCGACATACCAAGAGACCCAGTACTTC; CDR3: CATSTYQETQYF
J: TRBJ2-2; V: TRBV6-1; D: -; size: -; DNA: TGTGCCAGCAGCCGAGTGGTGGGGAACACCGGGGAGCTGTTTTTT; CDR3: CASSRVVGNTGELFF
J: TRBJ2-7; V: TRBV20-1; D: -; size: few; DNA: TGCAGTGCTCCTGGGGGGGGCGGCTACGAGCAGTACTTC; CDR3: CSAPGGGGYEQYF
J: TRBJ1-1; V: TRBV5-1; D: -; size: -; DNA: TGCGCCAGCAGCGCCCAGGGTGTAGGGAACACTGAAGCTCTCTTT; CDR3: CASSAQGVGNTEALF
J: TRBJ2-7; V: TRBV7-9; D: TRBD1; size: many; DNA: TGTGCCAGCAGTCCCTGGACAGGTTACTACGAGCAGTACTTC; CDR3: CASSPWTGYYEQYF